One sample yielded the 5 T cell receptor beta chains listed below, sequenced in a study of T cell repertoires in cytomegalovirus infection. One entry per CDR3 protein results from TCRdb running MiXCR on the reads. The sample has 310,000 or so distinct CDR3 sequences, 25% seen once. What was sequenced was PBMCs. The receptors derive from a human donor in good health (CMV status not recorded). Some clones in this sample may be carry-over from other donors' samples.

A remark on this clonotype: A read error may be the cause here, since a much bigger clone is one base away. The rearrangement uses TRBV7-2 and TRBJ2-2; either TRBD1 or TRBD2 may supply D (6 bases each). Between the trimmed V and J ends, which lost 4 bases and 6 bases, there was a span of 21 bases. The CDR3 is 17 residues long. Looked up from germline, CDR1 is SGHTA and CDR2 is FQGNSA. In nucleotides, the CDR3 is TGTGCCAGCAGCTCCAGTGGGGGACCCGGGGGCCCCGGGGAGCTGTTTTTT. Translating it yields CASSSSGGPGGPGELFF.

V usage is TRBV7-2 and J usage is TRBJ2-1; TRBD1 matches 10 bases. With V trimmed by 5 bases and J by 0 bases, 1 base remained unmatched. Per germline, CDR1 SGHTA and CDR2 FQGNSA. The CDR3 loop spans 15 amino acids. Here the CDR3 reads CASSRTGGSYNEQFF. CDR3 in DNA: TGTGCCAGCAGCCGGACAGGGGGCTCCTACAATGAGCAGTTCTTC.

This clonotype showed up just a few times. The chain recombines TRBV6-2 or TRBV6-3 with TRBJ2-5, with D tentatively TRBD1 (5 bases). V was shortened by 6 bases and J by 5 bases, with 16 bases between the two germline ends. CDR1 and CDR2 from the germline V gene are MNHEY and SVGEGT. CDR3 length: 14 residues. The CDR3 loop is CASRGQWGRETQYF. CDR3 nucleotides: TGTGCCAGCAGGGGTCAGTGGGGCCGTGAGACCCAGTACTTC.

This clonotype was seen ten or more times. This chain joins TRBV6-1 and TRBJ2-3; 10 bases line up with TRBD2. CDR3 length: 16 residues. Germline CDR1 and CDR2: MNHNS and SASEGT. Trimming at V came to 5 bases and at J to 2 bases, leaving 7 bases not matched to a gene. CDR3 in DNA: TGTGCCAGCAGTCAAACTAGCGGGGACCTCACAGATACGCAGTATTTT. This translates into CASSQTSGDLTDTQYF.

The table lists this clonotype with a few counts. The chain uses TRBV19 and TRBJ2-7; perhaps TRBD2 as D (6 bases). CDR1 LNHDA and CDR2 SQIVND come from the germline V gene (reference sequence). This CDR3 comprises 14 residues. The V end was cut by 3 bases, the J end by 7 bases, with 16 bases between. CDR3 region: CASSIAGFEGEQYF. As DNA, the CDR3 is TGTGCCAGTAGTATTGCGGGATTCGAGGGGGAGCAGTACTTC.